This is a list of T cell receptor beta chains from one sample in a study of cytomegalovirus exposure and HLA in healthy donors. Profiling relied on immunoSEQ multiplex PCR, and the TCRdb table lists in-frame clones only, not all of them. Of some 270,000 clones in the sample, 65% to 90% were seen once. The specimen was PBMCs. The receptors come from a woman aged 18-29 years in good health and CMV-seronegative. CDR3s include the opening cysteine and the closing phenylalanine or tryptophan. D genes are given only for firm matches. Size tells how often a clone was seen (once, few, many) or the class of an expanded clone, and some rows leave it out.

cdr3_nt cdr3_aa v_call clone_size d_call j_call
TGTGCCTGCAAAACCCCCGGCAGGTTCTGGGAGAGCACCGGGGAGCTGTTTTTT CACKTPGRFWESTGELFF TRBV30 once - TRBJ2-2
TGTGCCAGTATGATAAGGGGGAGGGCCGGAGATACGCAGTATTTT CASMIRGRAGDTQYF TRBV6-6 - - TRBJ2-3
TGTGCCAGCACTCCCGGCGGCAGTATCGACCCCTATGGCTACACCTTC CASTPGGSIDPYGYTF TRBV25-1 - - TRBJ1-2
TGTGCCAGCAGTTTGAACAGTTATAATTCACCCCTCCACTTT CASSLNSYNSPLHF TRBV27 few - TRBJ1-6
TGTGCCAGCAGCTCTAGGTCCTCCGTCACAGATACGCAGTATTTT CASSSRSSVTDTQYF TRBV7-3 - - TRBJ2-3
TGTGCCAGCAGTTTCCGACAGGGCCGAGGCTACACCTTC CASSFRQGRGYTF TRBV6-5 - TRBD1 TRBJ1-2
TGTGCCAGCAGCTTAAACAGCGGGGGACAAGAGACCCAGTACTTC CASSLNSGGQETQYF TRBV7-7 - TRBD2 TRBJ2-5
TGTGCCAGCAGCTTTCAGGACTCCCCCTCCTACGAGCAGTACTTC CASSFQDSPSYEQYF TRBV7-2 - - TRBJ2-7
TGTGCCAGCAGCTTCACGACAGACTCCTACGAGCAGTACTTC CASSFTTDSYEQYF TRBV11-2 few - TRBJ2-7
TGTGCCAGCAGTTCTTGGGGACAGGGGTACAATGAGCAGTTCTTC CASSSWGQGYNEQFF TRBV27 - TRBD1 TRBJ2-1
TGTGCCAGCAGTGGAACACAGGGTAGCTATGGCTACACCTTC CASSGTQGSYGYTF TRBV6-1 - - TRBJ1-2
TGCGCCAGCAGCTTGGCAGCAGGGGTACTCCACGAGCAGTACTTC CASSLAAGVLHEQYF TRBV5-1 - - TRBJ2-7
TGTGCCAGCAGCTACGACTATGGCGGGAGGGCCCATGAGCAGTTCTTC CASSYDYGGRAHEQFF TRBV11-2 - TRBD2 TRBJ2-1
TGTGCCAGCGGACAAGTCGACAGGGGTGGGTCACCCCTCCACTTT CASGQVDRGGSPLHF TRBV6-6 - TRBD1 TRBJ1-6
TGTGCCAGCAGCTTTGACAGGGATCAGCCCCAGCATTTT CASSFDRDQPQHF TRBV7-2 - TRBD1 TRBJ1-5
TGTGCCAGCAGAAAGGGACAGGGATTAAACAATGAGCAGTTCTTC CASRKGQGLNNEQFF TRBV7-3 - TRBD1 TRBJ2-1
TGTGCCTGGAGTGTAGGCAGGTTCGACTCACCCCTCCACTTT CAWSVGRFDSPLHF TRBV30 - - TRBJ1-6
TGTGCCAGCAGCTTGACAGGATACTCCGGGGAGCTGTTTTTT CASSLTGYSGELFF TRBV7-2 few - TRBJ2-2
TGCGCCAGCAGCTTGGTCGGCGGGAGGAGCTCCTACGAGCAGTACTTC CASSLVGGRSSYEQYF TRBV5-1 - TRBD2 TRBJ2-7
TGTGCCAGCAGCTACAGACAAGCCTACGAGCAGTACTTC CASSYRQAYEQYF TRBV27 - - TRBJ2-7
TGTGCCAGCAGTTCACGGGGGGGCCCCTACGAGCAGTACTTC CASSSRGGPYEQYF TRBV27 - TRBD2 TRBJ2-7
TGTGCCAGCAGTGAGGTTAGCGGGGGGATCTACAATGAGCAGTTCTTC CASSEVSGGIYNEQFF TRBV6-1 - TRBD2 TRBJ2-1
TGCAGCGGGGGTCCGTCACAGACGTCTCGGGGAGCTTTCTTT CSGGPSQTSRGAFF TRBV29-1 - - TRBJ1-1
TGTGCCAGCAGTCCGACGACTAGCACAGATACGCAGTATTTT CASSPTTSTDTQYF TRBV6-6 - - TRBJ2-3
TGTGCCAGCAGCCCACAGGACGGGTTCGGGTACGAGCAGTACTTC CASSPQDGFGYEQYF TRBV7-9 once - TRBJ2-7
TGTGCCAGCAGCTTCCAAGGTGTCGGGGGTCACGAGCAGTACTTC CASSFQGVGGHEQYF TRBV7-9 - - TRBJ2-7
TGCGCCAGCAGCCAAACTAGCGGGGGCACAGATACGCAGTATTTT CASSQTSGGTDTQYF TRBV4-3 - TRBD2 TRBJ2-3
TGCAGCGTTGGGACTAGCGGGAGGTCGGGCGAGCAGTACTTC CSVGTSGRSGEQYF TRBV29-1 - TRBD2 TRBJ2-7
TGTGCCAGCAGTTACGGGGTAGACTACGAGCAGTACTTC CASSYGVDYEQYF TRBV27 - - TRBJ2-7
TGTGCCAGCAGCCCAACAGGGGACACTGAAGCTTTCTTT CASSPTGDTEAFF TRBV7-3 - TRBD1 TRBJ1-1
TGCGCCAGCAGCCAAATAACCCTAGCGACTAGCACAGATACGCAGTATTTT CASSQITLATSTDTQYF TRBV4-1 - - TRBJ2-3
TGCGCCAGCAGCCCGGGACAGGGGATTTTCTATGGCTACACCTTC CASSPGQGIFYGYTF TRBV5-1 - TRBD1 TRBJ1-2
TGTGCCACCTCAACCACAGGGCCAGGCGAGACCCAGTACTTC CATSTTGPGETQYF TRBV10-3 - - TRBJ2-5